This is a list of T cell receptor beta chains from one sample in a study of blood T cell repertoires in COVID-19. TCRdb's copy holds only in-frame clones and misses some; the assay was immunoSEQ multiplex PCR. The sample holds 500,000 to 600,000 clones, 85% to 90% seen once. The sequenced material came from peripheral blood. The receptor set was obtained from a woman in her fifties or sixties with COVID-19, enrolled during active disease. Both conserved end residues are part of each CDR3. Each record gives: D gene, J gene, clone size, V gene, CDR3 DNA, CDR3 protein. The D gene is left open where the match is weak. Some rows have no size entry. The others give once, few or many, or a class for an expanded clone.

NA	TRBJ1-1	NA	TRBV7-8	TGTGCCAGCAGCTCCAGGACAGCCTTGGGAGCTTTCTTT	CASSSRTALGAFF
TRBD2	TRBJ2-7	few	TRBV5-6	TGTGCCAGCAGCTGGGAGGGGACCGAGCAGTACTTC	CASSWEGTEQYF
NA	TRBJ2-3	NA	TRBV2	TGTGCCAGCAGTCCGGGGCGCGGGGGCACAGATACGCAGTATTTT	CASSPGRGGTDTQYF
TRBD1	TRBJ2-2	NA	TRBV5-1	TGCGCCAGCAGTTCGACAGGGGGCGCGGAGGACACCGGGGAGCTGTTTTTT	CASSSTGGAEDTGELFF
NA	TRBJ2-1	NA	TRBV5-1	TGCGCCAGCAGCTTGCCAGGCCGTTTAAGCTCCTACAATGAGCAGTTCTTC	CASSLPGRLSSYNEQFF
TRBD2	TRBJ2-1	NA	TRBV6-5	TGTGCCAGCAGTTACGGCGGGGGTAACAATGAGCAGTTCTTC	CASSYGGGNNEQFF
NA	TRBJ1-2	NA	TRBV19	TGTGCCAGTAGTACAAGCCCCTCGGCGGCTGATGGCTACACCTTC	CASSTSPSAADGYTF
NA	TRBJ2-5	NA	TRBV30	TGTGCCTGGGGGGGGGCGGAGACCCAGTACTTC	CAWGGAETQYF
TRBD2	TRBJ2-3	NA	TRBV28	TGTGCCAGCAGTTCCCTGACTAGCGGGGGAATCACAGATACGCAGTATTTT	CASSSLTSGGITDTQYF
NA	TRBJ2-3	NA	TRBV5-1	TGCGCCAGCAGCTTGGTAGATCACACAGATACGCAGTATTTT	CASSLVDHTDTQYF
NA	TRBJ1-1	once	TRBV18	TGTGCCAGCTCACAGGCAGGGGAGCGAGCTTTCTTT	CASSQAGERAFF
NA	TRBJ1-1	NA	TRBV2	TGTGCCAGCAGTGAGTCTCTGACTGAAGCTTTCTTT	CASSESLTEAFF
TRBD2	TRBJ2-5	once	TRBV5-4	TGTGCCAGCAGCTGGGGACTAGCGGGGGGCAGGTCGGATCGAGAGACCCAGTACTTC	CASSWGLAGGRSDRETQYF
NA	TRBJ2-1	NA	TRBV15	TGTGCCACCAGCAGAGTTTACAGCTTCTTTAATTCCTACAATGAGCAGTTCTTC	CATSRVYSFFNSYNEQFF
NA	TRBJ1-1	NA	TRBV4-2	TGTGCCAGCAGCCCACTGCTGGACAGTCAGAACACTGAAGCTTTCTTT	CASSPLLDSQNTEAFF
TRBD2	TRBJ2-1	NA	TRBV7-3	TGTGCCAGCAGCTTCGCGGGGGGAACAAATGGTGAGCAGTTCTTC	CASSFAGGTNGEQFF
TRBD2	TRBJ2-1	NA	TRBV9	TGTGCCAGCAGCCGGGCGGGAGCGAGCTCCTACAATGAGCAGTTCTTC	CASSRAGASSYNEQFF
NA	TRBJ2-7	once	TRBV12-5	TGTGCTAGTGGTCCCAGCAGGGCGGGAGAGCAGTACTTC	CASGPSRAGEQYF
NA	TRBJ2-7	NA	TRBV11-3	TGTGCCAGCAGCCAACAGGAGGGGTCCTACGAGCAGTACTTC	CASSQQEGSYEQYF
NA	TRBJ2-3	NA	TRBV13	TGTGCCAGCAGCTTAGCAGCAGGTAGGATGTGGAATACGCAGTATTTT	CASSLAAGRMWNTQYF
TRBD2	TRBJ2-3	NA	TRBV3-1/TRBV3-2	TGTGCCAGCAGCCAACACCCCGGGACTAGCGGGGGAGATACGCAGTATTTT	CASSQHPGTSGGDTQYF
TRBD1	TRBJ1-2	NA	TRBV12-3/TRBV12-4	TGTGCCAGCAGGGGGACAGGGGGTAATGGCTACACCTTC	CASRGTGGNGYTF
NA	TRBJ1-5	NA	TRBV7-8	TGTGCCAGCAGCTACGGTGAGAATCAGCCCCAGCATTTT	CASSYGENQPQHF
NA	TRBJ2-1	NA	TRBV21-1	TGTGCCAGCAGCCACGGTAGCTCCTACAATGAGCAGTTCTTC	CASSHGSSYNEQFF
NA	TRBJ2-2	NA	TRBV25-1	TGTGCCAGCAGGGACTTCCCCGGGGAGCTGTTTTTT	CASRDFPGELFF
NA	TRBJ1-6	NA	TRBV4-1	TGCGCCAGCAGCCAAAGTAGGGGAGGGGTCGCTTCACCCCTCCACTTT	CASSQSRGGVASPLHF
TRBD1	TRBJ1-6	once	TRBV18	TGTGCCAGCTCACAAGGCGGACAGGGCACCAATTCACCCCTCCACTTT	CASSQGGQGTNSPLHF
NA	TRBJ2-3	NA	TRBV3-1/TRBV3-2	TGTGCCAGCAGCCCCCCTGGTCGATTCAGGGAGCAGTATTTT	CASSPPGRFREQYF
NA	TRBJ1-4	NA	TRBV5-4	TGTGCCAGCAGCTTGGGGGGAGGAGCCCGAGGTGAAAAACTGTTTTTT	CASSLGGGARGEKLFF
NA	TRBJ2-3	NA	TRBV20-1	TGCAGTGCTAGTCGGGACTCGTCGCACCCAGTCACACAGCAGTATTTT	CSASRDSSHPVTQQYF
TRBD2	TRBJ2-2	NA	TRBV4-2	TGTGCCAGCAGCCAAGAACTAGCGGGGGGGCCCCGGGAGCTGTTTTTT	CASSQELAGGPRELFF
NA	TRBJ1-2	NA	TRBV24-1	TGTGCCACCAGTGATTTGCCCGTAGGCAGGGAAGGCTACACCTTC	CATSDLPVGREGYTF
NA	TRBJ1-1	NA	TRBV19	TGTGCCAGTAGTTCTAGCCCCGTTGAGGCTTTCTTT	CASSSSPVEAFF
NA	TRBJ2-1	NA	TRBV5-1	TGCGCCAGCAGCTTATGGGGACACAACAATGAGCAGTTCTTC	CASSLWGHNNEQFF
TRBD1	TRBJ1-4	NA	TRBV30	TGTGCCTGGAGTGGGGGACAGGGTCATGAAAAACTGTTTTTT	CAWSGGQGHEKLFF
NA	TRBJ1-1	NA	TRBV9	TGTGCCAGCAGCGTCGGTCCCGATACTGGAGCTTTCTTT	CASSVGPDTGAFF
TRBD1	TRBJ2-3	NA	TRBV6-5	TGTGCCAGCAGAGACAGGGGAGATACGCAGTATTTT	CASRDRGDTQYF
NA	TRBJ1-3	once	TRBV19	TGTGCCAGTCAGGGGAACCGAGGAAACACCATATATTTT	CASQGNRGNTIYF
NA	TRBJ1-2	NA	TRBV5-5	TGTGCCAGCAGCATAACAGGGAACTATGGCTACACCTTC	CASSITGNYGYTF
NA	TRBJ1-6	few	TRBV7-9	TGTGCCAGCAGCTTAGCAGGCAGGGGTAATTCACCCCTCCACTTT	CASSLAGRGNSPLHF
TRBD2	TRBJ2-1	NA	TRBV9	TGTGCCAGCAGCGGAAAGACTAGCGCGACTTTCCATGAGCAGTTCTTC	CASSGKTSATFHEQFF
NA	TRBJ2-2	few	TRBV5-1	TGCGCCAGCAGCTTGGTTTTCGGGGGAGGCACCGGGGAGCTGTTTTTT	CASSLVFGGGTGELFF
TRBD1	TRBJ2-2	NA	TRBV2	TGTGCCAGCAGTGAGGACTATGGACAGGGGATCACCGGGGAGCTGTTTTTT	CASSEDYGQGITGELFF
NA	TRBJ1-6	NA	TRBV6-2/TRBV6-3	TGTGCCAGCAGTTACGTCCTCACAGGGAATTCACCCCTCCACTTT	CASSYVLTGNSPLHF
NA	TRBJ2-2	NA	TRBV6-5	TGTGCCAGTTCTAGGTCTCCCGCCGGCGGGGAGCTGTTTTTT	CASSRSPAGGELFF
NA	TRBJ2-3	NA	TRBV5-1	TGCGCCAGCAGAGGGACACTTAGCACAGATACGCAGTATTTT	CASRGTLSTDTQYF
TRBD1	TRBJ1-5	NA	TRBV9	TGTGCCAGCGGGGAGACAGGGGGCACTCAGCCCCAGCATTTT	CASGETGGTQPQHF
NA	TRBJ2-7	NA	TRBV6-5	TGTGCCAGCAGTTTACAACGGGGCTACGAGCAGTACTTC	CASSLQRGYEQYF
NA	TRBJ2-3	NA	TRBV20-1	TGCAGTGCTAGTTTCACTACTAGCACAGATACGCAGTATTTT	CSASFTTSTDTQYF
TRBD1	TRBJ1-2	NA	TRBV30	TGTGCCTCCCAACAGGGGGCTGGCTACACCTTC	CASQQGAGYTF
NA	TRBJ1-1	NA	TRBV29-1	TGCAGCGTCGAGGCCAGGGGTGGCACTGAAGCTTTCTTT	CSVEARGGTEAFF
NA	TRBJ2-5	NA	TRBV7-8	TGTGCCAGCAGCTCACTCGCTGCAGAGACCCAGTACTTC	CASSSLAAETQYF
NA	TRBJ1-5	NA	TRBV7-9	TGTGCCAGCAGCCCGCTGAATGGAGGCAATCAGCCCCAGCATTTT	CASSPLNGGNQPQHF